Reported below is one T cell receptor beta chain. A quantity of roughly 0.5 to 1 ug RNA underwent reverse transcription using random hexamers. Multiplex PCR with immunoSEQ amplified the TCR beta CDR3 across 54 Vbeta and 13 Jbeta. TCRdb processed the immunoSEQ multiplex PCR reads anew with MiXCR; each CDR3 protein has one entry. The sample lists 160,000 or so distinct CDR3 sequences, roughly 94% seen once, with over 0.2% in the top ten. The multiple sclerosis control group consisted of treatment-naive patients whose relapsing-remitting disease, which was either stable or active, fulfilled revised McDonald criteria. The data are from a study of CD8 T cells in Susac syndrome. V was pared by 6 bases and J by 6 bases, with 7 bases of the junction left unmatched. The CDR3 is 13 amino acids. From germline, CDR1 is KGHSH and CDR2 LQKENI.

The receptor was derived from a human donor with multiple sclerosis. The chain carries TRBV18 and TRBJ2-7; 8 nucleotides agree with TRBD1. Sequenced material: CD8+ T cells from PBMCs. CDR3 bases: TGTGCCAGCTCTACGGACAGGGTGGGCGAGCAGTACTTC. Translated, it gives CASSTDRVGEQYF.